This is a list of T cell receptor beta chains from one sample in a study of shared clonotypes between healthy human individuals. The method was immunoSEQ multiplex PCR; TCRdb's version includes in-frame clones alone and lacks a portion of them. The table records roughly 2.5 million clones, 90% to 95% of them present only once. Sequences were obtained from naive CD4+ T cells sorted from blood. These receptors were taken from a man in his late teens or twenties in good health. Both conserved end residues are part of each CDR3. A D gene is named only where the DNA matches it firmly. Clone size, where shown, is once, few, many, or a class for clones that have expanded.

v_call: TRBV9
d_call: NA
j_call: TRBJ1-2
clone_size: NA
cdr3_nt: TGTGCCAGCAGCGTATACCCGGACACAGTGAATGGCTACACCTTC
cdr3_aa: CASSVYPDTVNGYTF

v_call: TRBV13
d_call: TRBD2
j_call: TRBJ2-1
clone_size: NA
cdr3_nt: TGTGCCAGCAGCTTTAATTTGCTAGCGGGAGGATCTGAGCAGTTCTTC
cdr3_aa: CASSFNLLAGGSEQFF

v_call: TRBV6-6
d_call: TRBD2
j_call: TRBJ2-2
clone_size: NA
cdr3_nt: TGTGCCAGCAGCAATAGCGGGGACACCGGGGAGCTGTTTTTT
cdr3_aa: CASSNSGDTGELFF

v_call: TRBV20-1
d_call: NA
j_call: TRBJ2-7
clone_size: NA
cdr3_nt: TGCAGTGCTAGAGCGGACGAGCAGTACTTC
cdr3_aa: CSARADEQYF

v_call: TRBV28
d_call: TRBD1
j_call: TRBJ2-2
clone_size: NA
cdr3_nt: TGTGCCAGCAGCTTGACAGGGCCCGCCGGGGAGCTGTTTTTT
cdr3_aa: CASSLTGPAGELFF

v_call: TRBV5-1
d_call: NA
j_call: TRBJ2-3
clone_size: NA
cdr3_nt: TGCGCCAGCAGCTTGGGCGGGGGCGCAGATACGCAGTATTTT
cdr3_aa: CASSLGGGADTQYF

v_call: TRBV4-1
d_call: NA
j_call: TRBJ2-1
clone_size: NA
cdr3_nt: TGCGCCAGCAGCCAACTTACTAGCAACAATGAGCAGTTCTTC
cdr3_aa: CASSQLTSNNEQFF

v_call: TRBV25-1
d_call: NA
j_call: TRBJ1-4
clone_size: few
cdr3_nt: TGTGCCAGCAGTGAATGGGGCAGGGTGTTTTTT
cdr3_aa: CASSEWGRVFF

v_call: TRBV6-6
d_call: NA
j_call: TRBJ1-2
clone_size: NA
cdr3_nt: TGTGCCAGCAGTTACAATGAGGGCTATGGCTACACCTTC
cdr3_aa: CASSYNEGYGYTF

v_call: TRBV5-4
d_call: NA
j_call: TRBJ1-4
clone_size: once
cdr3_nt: TGTGCCAGCAGCAAAAAGGACCGGGGAACTAATGAAAAACTGTTTTTT
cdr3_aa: CASSKKDRGTNEKLFF

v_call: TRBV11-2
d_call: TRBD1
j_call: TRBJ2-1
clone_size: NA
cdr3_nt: TGTGCCAGCAGCACGTTGACAGGGGGTGTGAGGAATGAGCAGTTCTTC
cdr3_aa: CASSTLTGGVRNEQFF

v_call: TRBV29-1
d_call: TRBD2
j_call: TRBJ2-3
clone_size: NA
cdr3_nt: TGCAGCGTTCCCCCCCCAAGCGGGGGGGATATCCTTCCAGATACGCAGTATTTT
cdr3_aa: CSVPPPSGGDILPDTQYF

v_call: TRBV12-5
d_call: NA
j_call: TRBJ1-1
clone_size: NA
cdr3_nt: TGTGCTAGTGGTTTGGTACCCGGTAACACTGAAGCTTTCTTT
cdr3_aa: CASGLVPGNTEAFF

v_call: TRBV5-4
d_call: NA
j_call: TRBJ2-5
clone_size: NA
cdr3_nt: TGTGCCAGCAGCTTTCGGGGCGAGACCCAGTACTTC
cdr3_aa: CASSFRGETQYF

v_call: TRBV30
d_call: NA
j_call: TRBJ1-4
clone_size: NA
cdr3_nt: TGTGCCTGGAGTGTCCGGGGGCGCGAAAAACTGTTTTTT
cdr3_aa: CAWSVRGREKLFF